The sequence of this T cell receptor (beta chain) was determined in a study of memory CD4+ T cells and cytomegalovirus serostatus. Study background: This sample comes from healthy Belgian adults, about 10 CMV seropositive, around 26 seronegative.

The V gene lost 2 bases and the J gene lost 9 bases, with 10 bases spanning the gap. The CDR3 is made up of 13 amino acids. The germline CDR1 and CDR2 sequences are SGHAT and FQNNGV. The sort gate was single viable CD3+CD4+CD8-CD45RO+ cells for memory CD4+ T cells. Donors' CMV status reflects serum IgG against pp150, pp28, p38, p52. Clones were read by immunoSEQ multiplex PCR, and TCRdb kept only the in-frame ones, dropping some. The sample holds over 40,000 clones, around 80% seen once. V gene TRBV11-2 combines with J gene TRBJ2-2; D gene ambiguous. The sequence derives from an adult in good health and CMV-seronegative. Sample: memory CD4+ T cells from blood. In nucleotides, the CDR3 is TGTGCCAGCAGCTTACCCCAGGTTAGGGAGCTGTTTTTT. Translation: CASSLPQVRELFF. The full variable domain, its missing parts supplied by reference TRBV11-2 and TRBJ2-2, is EAGVAQSPRYKIIEKRQSVAFWCNPISGHATLYWYQQILGQGPKLLIQFQNNGVVDDSQLPKDRFSAERLKGVDSTLKIQPAKLEDSAVYLCASSLPQVRELFFGEGSRLTVL.